A single sample is the source of the 10 T cell receptor beta chains below, sequenced in a study of T cell repertoires in cytomegalovirus infection. TCRdb processed the reads anew with MiXCR; each CDR3 protein has one entry. The table shows 200,000 to 300,000 distinct CDR3 sequences, with roughly 15% occurring only once. Source material: PBMCs. The receptors derive from a human donor in good health (CMV status not recorded). Some clones in this sample may be carry-over from other donors' samples.

This clonotype has ten or more counts. V usage is TRBV7-2 and J usage is TRBJ1-6; D is uncertain. Germline values: CDR1 SGHTA, CDR2 FQGNSA. The germline V and J ends were trimmed by 5 bases and 6 bases, with 5 bases remaining between them. CDR3 length equals 12 residues. CDR3 DNA sequence: TGTGCCAGCAGCCCCTTTAATTCACCCCTCCACTTT. Its protein is CASSPFNSPLHF.

This clonotype showed up many times. J is TRBJ2-3 and V is TRBV7-2; TRBD2 matches at 11 bases. With V trimmed by 2 bases and J by 5 bases, 9 bases remained unmatched. The CDR3 is 17 residues long. Germline CDR1 reads SGHTA; CDR2 reads FQGNSA. The CDR3 spells CASSLLWGGLAGDTQYF. CDR3 DNA: TGTGCCAGCAGCTTATTATGGGGTGGACTAGCGGGAGATACGCAGTATTTT.

The sample holds a few counts of this clonotype. The chain joins TRBV7-9 to TRBJ1-1, with D uncertain. This CDR3 is built from 15 residues. Germline V CDR1 and CDR2: SEHNR, FQNEAQ (reference sequence). V was cut by 3 bases and J by 0 bases, with 11 bases left in between. The CDR3 region is CASSFQANMNTEAFF. The CDR3 nucleotides read TGTGCCAGCAGCTTTCAGGCTAACATGAACACTGAAGCTTTCTTT.

This clonotype has a count of ten or more. The chain combines TRBV13 with TRBJ2-2, with TRBD1 matching over 10 bases. V dropped 5 bases and J dropped 4; count of bases not matched to a gene: 7. In germline, CDR1 is PRHDT, CDR2 FYEKMQ (reference sequence). The CDR3 is made up of 16 amino acids. DNA for the CDR3: TGTGCCAGCAGCGGGGGACAGGGGTTTGCCACCGGGGAGCTGTTTTTT. It yields the protein CASSGGQGFATGELFF.

This clonotype was observed many times. This chain connects TRBV4-3 to TRBJ2-3, with 10 positions matching TRBD1. CDR1 and CDR2 from the germline V gene are LGHNA and YSLEER. V gave up 0 bases and J gave up 3 bases; unmatched junction bases: 3. The CDR3 runs to 16 residues. The CDR3 nucleotides read TGCGCCAGCAGCCAAGATCAGGGACAGGGGACAGATACGCAGTATTTT. It encodes CASSQDQGQGTDTQYF.

The chain recombines TRBV5-6 with TRBJ1-2; no reliable D call. The germline V and J ends were trimmed by 4 bases and 2 bases, with 18 bases remaining between them. Germline CDR1 and CDR2: SGHDT and YYEEEE. This CDR3 has 16 amino acids. The CDR3 is CASSPARLETNYGYTF. The DNA of the CDR3 is TGTGCCAGCAGCCCCGCCAGACTCGAGACGAACTATGGCTACACCTTC. Variable domain in full (rest from reference TRBV5-6 and TRBJ1-2): DAGVTQSPTHLIKTRGQQVTLRCSPKSGHDTVSWYQQALGQGPQFIFQYYEEEERQRGNFPDRFSGHQFPNYSSELNVNALLLGDSALYLCASSPARLETNYGYTFGSGTRLTVV.

The rearrangement joins TRBV27 to TRBJ2-2; possible D gene TRBD2, 6 bases. CDR1 MNHEY and CDR2 SMNVEV come from the germline V gene (reference sequence). Deletions cut 6 bases from V and 1 base from J, with 15 bases between. This CDR3 is 16 amino acids long. The CDR3 DNA follows: TGTGCCAGCAGAAGGGAGGCAGGATGGAACACCGGGGAGCTGTTTTTT. Protein sequence: CASRREAGWNTGELFF.

This clonotype occurred many times. The chain couples TRBV7-2 to TRBJ2-3; D is possibly TRBD2 (5 bases). CDR3 length equals 13 residues. V dropped 5 bases and J dropped 5 bases, with 11 bases sitting between them. The germline V gene encodes CDR1 SGHTA and CDR2 FQGNSA. The CDR3 DNA reads as TGTGCCAGCAGCGTGTTGGGAGTAGATACGCAGTATTTT. Translation: CASSVLGVDTQYF.

This clonotype was picked up a small number of times. The chain has TRBV5-1 and TRBJ2-7; 7 bases agree with TRBD1. This CDR3 spans 16 amino acids. Germline V gives CDR1 SGHRS, CDR2 YFSETQ. J was trimmed by 2 bases and V by 3 bases; bases with no gene match: 11. The DNA for the CDR3 is TGCGCCAGCAGCTCCTCCAAACCCGGGACAGCCTACGAGCAGTACTTC. Translating gives CASSSSKPGTAYEQYF.

The table lists this clonotype with many counts. This chain joins TRBV12-3 or TRBV12-4 and TRBJ1-6, with D possibly matching TRBD1 (6 bases). V gave up 7 bases and J gave up 6 bases, with 16 bases separating them. The CDR3 extends over 15 amino acids. The CDR3 DNA reads TGTGCCAGCACTAGAGTACAGGGTGGTAATTCACCCCTCCACTTT. Its protein is CASTRVQGGNSPLHF.